The subject of this entry is one T cell receptor (beta chain). The antigen remains unidentified. This entry comes from a study of type 1 regulatory T cells. Study overall: This in vitro CD4 product, T-allo10, is enriched for Tr1 cells and alloantigen-specific.

The CDR3 extends over 14 amino acids. With 3 bases clipped from V and 3 bases from J, the junction kept 3 bases outside the gene matches. Germline V gene data show CDR1 as SGHTA and CDR2 as FQGNSA. TCRdb reprocessed the reads via MiXCR and lists one record per CDR3 protein. Of approximately 23,000 distinct CDR3 sequences listed, 72% were seen once; the top ten hold approximately 14%. J is TRBJ2-5 and V is TRBV7-2; 8 nucleotides line up with TRBD2. Sequenced: cultured T cells, either the whole culture or a sorted T cell fraction (not recorded which). As to subset: Tr1-enriched cell product generated in vitro against host alloantigens. The sequence derives from a human donor in good health. CDR3 sequence (DNA): TGTGCCAGCAGCTTCGGGCGGGGGGAAGAGACCCAGTACTTC. Its translation is CASSFGRGEETQYF.